This T cell receptor beta chain was obtained from a study of T-cell reconstitution after alpha-beta-depleted transplantation in children. In this sample, this clonotype turned up many times. Unique molecular identifiers were incorporated into the prepared TCRbeta library. Via MiXCR, TCRdb re-called the PCR reads, giving one row per CDR3 protein. This table holds around 240,000 distinct CDR3 sequences, roughly 8% found once. V shed 1 base, J shed 6 bases, and the junction held 4 bases outside the gene matches. Germline-derived CDR1 and CDR2 are SEHNR and FQNEAQ (reference sequence). The CDR3 is 15 residues long.

This TCR came from a male patient younger than 18 who had a stem cell transplant for acute lymphoblastic leukemia, so the T cells may come from the graft donor. This sample comprised PBMCs, mostly from graft donor cells, obtained 180 days after TCRalphabeta/CD19-depleted stem cell transplant. The rearrangement links TRBV7-9 to TRBJ2-2; 8 bases fit TRBD2. The CDR3 region has the DNA TGTGCCAGCAGCTTAGATGCCGGGAGGGCCGGGGAGCTGTTTTTT. This gives the protein CASSLDAGRAGELFF.